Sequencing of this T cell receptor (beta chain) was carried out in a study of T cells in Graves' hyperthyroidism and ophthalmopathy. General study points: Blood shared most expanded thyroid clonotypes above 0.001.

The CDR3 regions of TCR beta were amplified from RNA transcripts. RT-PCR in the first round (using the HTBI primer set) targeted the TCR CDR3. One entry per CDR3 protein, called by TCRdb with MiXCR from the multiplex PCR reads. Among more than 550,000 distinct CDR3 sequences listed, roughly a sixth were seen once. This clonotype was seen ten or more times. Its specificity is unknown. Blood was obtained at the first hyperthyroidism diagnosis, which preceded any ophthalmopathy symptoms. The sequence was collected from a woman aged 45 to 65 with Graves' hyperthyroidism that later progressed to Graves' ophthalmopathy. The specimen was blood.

CDR3 in amino acids: CASSQTGVGEQFF. The DNA of the CDR3 is TGTGCCAGCAGCCAAACAGGGGTAGGTGAGCAGTTCTTC. The chain couples TRBV3-1 to TRBJ2-1, with 7 bases matching TRBD1. After removal of 2 bases from V and 9 bases from J, the junction contained 4 bases not matched to a gene. CDR1 is LGHDT and CDR2 is YNNKEL in the germline V gene (reference sequence). The length of the CDR3 is 13 residues.